This T cell receptor (beta chain) comes out of a study of spatial heterogeneity in lung cancer. For the study at large: Mean representation of each unique TCR and UMI combination in the raw reads exceeded ten occurrences. Findings and limits, study-wide: Mutation counts in tumors were tracked by counts of expanded intratumoral alpha and beta TCRs.

This clonotype appeared a single time. Its specificity is unknown. Time point noted: sample taken at primary tumor resection. TCRdb redid the calling of the 5' RACE reads with MiXCR, one entry per CDR3 protein. The table records 12,000 or so distinct CDR3 sequences, approximately 14% of them present only once. The germline CDR1 and CDR2 sequences are MNHEY and SMNVEV (reference sequence). After removal of 5 bases from V and 0 bases from J, the junction contained 12 bases not matched to a gene. The CDR3 is 17 residues long. This clonotype originated in a male donor with early-stage non-small cell lung cancer. The gene calls are TRBV27 and TRBJ2-7; 8 nucleotides align to TRBD1. Sequencing used lung tumor tissue, obtained at surgery. The CDR3 spells CASSLLPPGQGSYEQYF. The CDR3 bases are TGTGCCAGCAGTCTGTTACCCCCAGGACAGGGCTCCTACGAGCAGTACTTC.